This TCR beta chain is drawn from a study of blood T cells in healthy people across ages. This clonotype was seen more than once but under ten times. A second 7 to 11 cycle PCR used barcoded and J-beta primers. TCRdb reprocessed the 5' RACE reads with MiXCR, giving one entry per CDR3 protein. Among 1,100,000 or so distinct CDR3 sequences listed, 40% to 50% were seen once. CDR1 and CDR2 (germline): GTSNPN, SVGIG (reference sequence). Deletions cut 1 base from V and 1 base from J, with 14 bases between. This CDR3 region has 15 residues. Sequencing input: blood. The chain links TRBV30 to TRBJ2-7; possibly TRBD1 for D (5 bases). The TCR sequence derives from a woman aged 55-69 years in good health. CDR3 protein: CAWSAPDSASYEQYF. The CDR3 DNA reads TGTGCCTGGAGTGCCCCTGACAGTGCTTCCTACGAGCAGTACTTC.